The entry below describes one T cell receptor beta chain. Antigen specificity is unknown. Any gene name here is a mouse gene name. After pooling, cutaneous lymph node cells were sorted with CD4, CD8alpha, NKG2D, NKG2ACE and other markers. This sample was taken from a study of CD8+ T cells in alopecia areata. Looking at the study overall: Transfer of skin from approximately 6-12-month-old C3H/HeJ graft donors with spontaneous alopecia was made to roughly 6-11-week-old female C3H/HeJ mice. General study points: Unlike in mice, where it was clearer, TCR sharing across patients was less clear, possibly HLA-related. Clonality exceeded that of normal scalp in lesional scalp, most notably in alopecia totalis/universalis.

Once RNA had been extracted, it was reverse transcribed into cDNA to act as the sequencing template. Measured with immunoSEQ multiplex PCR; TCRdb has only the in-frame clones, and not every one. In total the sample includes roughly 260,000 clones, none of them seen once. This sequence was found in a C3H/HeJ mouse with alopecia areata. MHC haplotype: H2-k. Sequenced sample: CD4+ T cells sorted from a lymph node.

The sequenced part of the CDR3 DNA is TGTGCCAGCAGTATAAGGGCAGGGAACCAAGAC. Amino acid sequence: CASSIRAGNQD. The full CDR3 is CASSIRAGNQDTQYF. The chain recombines TRBV19 with TRBJ2-5; possible D gene TRBD1, 5 bases. The read halts 4 residues ahead of the CDR3 end, with the missing end drawn from the germline J gene. Germline V CDR1 and CDR2: FNHDT, SITEND (reference sequence). V gave up 1 base and J gave up 0 bases, with 9 bases separating them. The CDR3 has 15 amino acids.